This T cell receptor beta chain was profiled in a study of sequential checkpoint blockade in melanoma. Background on the study: Patients were randomized 1:1 to nivolumab-then-ipilimumab or ipilimumab-then-nivolumab first-line.

This clone was picked up a small number of times. Treatment indicated: randomized to nivolumab then ipilimumab (arm A) or the reverse (arm B). Per the germline V gene, CDR1 is SEHNR and CDR2 is FQNEAQ (reference sequence). This CDR3 is 13 amino acids long. Trimming left V 1 base short and J 3 bases short, with 7 bases between. This table comes from immunoSEQ multiplex PCR, and its TCRdb copy is limited to in-frame clones, with some not included. This sample has under 20,000 clones; approximately 82% occur once, and the top ten carry 36%. Sequenced here: CD8+ T cells sorted from blood (inferred from file names), sampled from a patient given nivolumab and ipilimumab in sequence. This TCR was sampled from a human donor with melanoma. The chain is built from TRBV7-9 and TRBJ2-7; TRBD1 is a possible D gene (5 bases). The CDR3 protein is CASSLGGGYEQYF. DNA of the CDR3: TGTGCCAGCAGCTTAGGGGGCGGCTACGAGCAGTACTTC.